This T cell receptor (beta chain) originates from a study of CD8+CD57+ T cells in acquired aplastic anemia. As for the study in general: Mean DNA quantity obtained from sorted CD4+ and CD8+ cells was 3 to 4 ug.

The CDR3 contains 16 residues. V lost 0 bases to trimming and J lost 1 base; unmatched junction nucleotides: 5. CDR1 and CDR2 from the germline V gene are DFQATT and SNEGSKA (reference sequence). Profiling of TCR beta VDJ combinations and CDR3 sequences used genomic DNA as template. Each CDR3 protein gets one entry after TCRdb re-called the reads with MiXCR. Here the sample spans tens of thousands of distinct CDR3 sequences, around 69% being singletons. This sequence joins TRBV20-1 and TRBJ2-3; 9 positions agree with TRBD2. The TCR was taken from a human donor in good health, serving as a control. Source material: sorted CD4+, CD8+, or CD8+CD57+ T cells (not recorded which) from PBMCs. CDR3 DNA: TGCAGTGCTAGAGATCGGGCTAGCGGGGGCACAGATACGCAGTATTTT. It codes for CSARDRASGGTDTQYF.